Listed below are T cell receptor beta chains from one sample, sequenced in a study of T-cell memory formation after mild COVID-19. TCRdb reprocessed the 5' RACE reads via MiXCR and lists one record per CDR3 protein. The repertoire includes fewer than 5,000 distinct CDR3 sequences, over 20% of them detected once, and 2.2% sits in the top ten. Sequenced: PBMCs or a T cell subset sorted from them (not recorded which). The source of these receptors is an adult who had mild COVID-19 (a few samples of this study predate the infection). Cell type and time point are not known. Both conserved end residues are part of each CDR3. The order of the fields is V gene, D gene, clone size, J gene, CDR3 protein, CDR3 DNA. A D gene is named only where the DNA matches it firmly. Only part of the rows carry a size: once, few, many, or a class if the clone is expanded.

v_call: TRBV6-6; d_call: -; clone_size: medium-sized; j_call: TRBJ2-7; cdr3_aa: CASKHRVDEQYF; cdr3_nt: TGTGCCAGCAAACACAGGGTCGACGAGCAGTACTTC
v_call: TRBV3-1; d_call: -; clone_size: medium-sized; j_call: TRBJ2-3; cdr3_aa: CASSRQGLDTQYF; cdr3_nt: TGTGCCAGCAGCCGCCAGGGATTGGATACGCAGTATTTT
v_call: TRBV12-3/TRBV12-4; d_call: TRBD2; clone_size: -; j_call: TRBJ2-3; cdr3_aa: CASSTAGGKGDTQYF; cdr3_nt: TGTGCCAGCAGTACAGCGGGAGGGAAGGGAGATACGCAGTATTTT
v_call: TRBV29-1; d_call: -; clone_size: medium-sized; j_call: TRBJ2-7; cdr3_aa: CSGGPAYGEQYF; cdr3_nt: TGCAGCGGGGGACCGGCCTATGGCGAGCAGTACTTC
v_call: TRBV2; d_call: TRBD1; clone_size: medium-sized; j_call: TRBJ2-2; cdr3_aa: CASSDTGGTGELFF; cdr3_nt: TGTGCCAGCAGTGACACAGGGGGTACCGGGGAGCTGTTTTTT
v_call: TRBV5-5; d_call: -; clone_size: medium-sized; j_call: TRBJ2-5; cdr3_aa: CASSPAETQYF; cdr3_nt: TGTGCCAGCAGCCCGGCGGAGACCCAGTACTTC
v_call: TRBV19; d_call: -; clone_size: medium-sized; j_call: TRBJ2-1; cdr3_aa: CASSTHPLVINEQFF; cdr3_nt: TGTGCCAGTAGTACCCACCCCTTGGTTATTAATGAGCAGTTCTTC
v_call: TRBV20-1; d_call: TRBD2; clone_size: medium-sized; j_call: TRBJ2-1; cdr3_aa: CSARDGGGPYNEQFF; cdr3_nt: TGCAGTGCCCGAGACGGGGGGGGTCCCTACAATGAGCAGTTCTTC
v_call: TRBV6-2/TRBV6-3; d_call: TRBD1; clone_size: -; j_call: TRBJ2-2; cdr3_aa: CASSDIGQGNAGELFF; cdr3_nt: TGTGCCAGCAGTGATATCGGACAGGGCAATGCCGGGGAGCTGTTTTTT
v_call: TRBV12-2; d_call: -; clone_size: -; j_call: TRBJ2-5; cdr3_aa: CASRTRQGVYETQYF; cdr3_nt: TGTGCAAGTCGCACCCGACAGGGGGTCTACGAGACCCAGTACTTC
v_call: TRBV27; d_call: -; clone_size: medium-sized; j_call: TRBJ1-1; cdr3_aa: CASSLYGYTEAFF; cdr3_nt: TGTGCCAGCAGTTTATATGGATACACTGAAGCTTTCTTT
v_call: TRBV7-8; d_call: -; clone_size: medium-sized; j_call: TRBJ2-3; cdr3_aa: CASSLTGLDTQYF; cdr3_nt: TGTGCCAGCAGCTTAACAGGGTTAGATACGCAGTATTTT
v_call: TRBV5-1; d_call: -; clone_size: medium-sized; j_call: TRBJ1-6; cdr3_aa: CASSLDYNSPLHF; cdr3_nt: TGCGCCAGCAGCTTGGACTATAATTCACCCCTCCACTTT
v_call: TRBV19; d_call: -; clone_size: many; j_call: TRBJ1-2; cdr3_aa: CASNMAGNILYGYTF; cdr3_nt: TGTGCCAGTAACATGGCAGGCAACATCCTCTATGGCTACACCTTC
v_call: TRBV2; d_call: -; clone_size: medium-sized; j_call: TRBJ2-1; cdr3_aa: CASTPRLQYNEQFF; cdr3_nt: TGTGCCAGCACCCCGCGGCTCCAGTACAATGAGCAGTTCTTC